The 14 T cell receptor beta chains below all came from one sample that was sequenced in a study of T cells in Graves' hyperthyroidism and ophthalmopathy. Authors of the study amplified TCR beta CDR3 regions from RNA transcripts. HTBI primers drove first-round RT-PCR of the TCR CDR3. One entry per CDR3 protein, called by TCRdb with MiXCR from the multiplex PCR reads. The table has approximately 400,000 distinct CDR3 sequences, roughly 25% seen once. What was sequenced was blood. The receptors stem from a man aged 50 or older with Graves' hyperthyroidism.

The chain combines TRBV30 with TRBJ2-1, with TRBD2 matching over 7 bases. Germline assignment: CDR1 GTSNPN and CDR2 SVGIG (reference sequence). Trimming at V came to 1 base and at J to 7 bases, leaving 4 bases not matched to a gene. This CDR3 is built from 13 residues. CDR3 amino acids: CAWSGLAGNEQFF. CDR3 DNA: TGTGCCTGGAGTGGACTAGCCGGGAATGAGCAGTTCTTC.

This clonotype showed up many times. V is TRBV2 and J is TRBJ2-1; D gene uncertain. This CDR3 has 13 residues. With 4 bases removed from V and 9 bases from J, the gap between germline ends came to 13 bases. Germline loops: CDR1 SNHLY, CDR2 FYNNEI. CDR3 loop: CASSGVDGFEQFF. For the CDR3, the DNA is TGTGCCAGCAGTGGAGTAGACGGATTTGAGCAGTTCTTC.

This chain links TRBV28 with TRBJ2-7; D is uncertain. Germline V lookup: CDR1 MDHEN, CDR2 SYDVKM. The CDR3 is made up of 14 amino acids. The V and J ends lost 8 bases and 2 bases respectively, with 16 bases between them. The CDR3 here is CASLRSAATYEQYF. Here the CDR3 DNA reads TGTGCCAGCTTGAGGAGCGCCGCTACCTACGAGCAGTACTTC.

This clonotype was seen at least ten times. The J gene is TRBJ2-5, the V gene TRBV7-2; 8 nucleotides line up with TRBD2. The CDR3 consists of 15 residues. Per the germline V gene, CDR1 is SGHTA and CDR2 is FQGNSA. With 1 base clipped from V and 10 bases from J, the junction kept 11 bases outside the gene matches. The CDR3 DNA is TGTGCCAGCAGCTTAGTCGCGGGAGGTTCAATGGGCCAGTACTTC. Its translation is CASSLVAGGSMGQYF.

This clonotype was counted a few times. This chain links TRBV28 with TRBJ1-4; TRBD1 matches 9 bases. This CDR3 has 16 amino acids. Germline V gene data show CDR1 as MDHEN and CDR2 as SYDVKM. Trimming cost V 5 bases and J 7 bases; bases outside gene matches: 11. DNA of the CDR3: TGTGCCAGCAGTCCCTCTCGGGGACAGGGAAGTGAAAAACTGTTTTTT. As protein: CASSPSRGQGSEKLFF.

V usage is TRBV3-1 and J usage is TRBJ1-3, with 8 positions matching TRBD1. V lost 4 bases and J lost 3; bases outside the gene matches: 8. CDR1 is LGHDT and CDR2 is YNNKEL in the germline V gene (reference sequence). The CDR3 is 16 residues long. The CDR3 DNA follows: TGTGCCAGCAGCCGCGGTGACAGGGGAGTTGGAAACACCATATATTTT. Translated, it gives CASSRGDRGVGNTIYF.

The chain employs TRBV10-3 and TRBJ1-2, with 7 positions matching TRBD1. Losses at the gene ends were 6 bases for V and 7 bases for J; bases not matched to a gene: 17. Germline V gene sequence: CDR1 ENHRY, CDR2 SYGVKD. The CDR3 length is 16 residues. As DNA, the CDR3 is TGTGCCATCAGAGGGGACAAAAACAGGGGTTCAGGTGGCTACACCTTC. The encoded protein is CAIRGDKNRGSGGYTF.

The rearrangement uses TRBV20-1 and TRBJ2-5; TRBD2 matches at 8 bases. J gave up 4 bases and V 6 bases, and 7 bases lay outside the gene matches. CDR1 is DFQATT and CDR2 is SNEGSKA in the germline V gene (reference sequence). The CDR3 spans 13 residues. Here the CDR3 reads CSAKGAGGETQYF. CDR3 in DNA: TGCAGTGCCAAGGGTGCGGGGGGAGAGACCCAGTACTTC.

This clonotype was observed a few times. The genes are TRBV9 and TRBJ2-3; 12 bases are a match to TRBD2. Trimming cost V 4 bases and J 0 bases; bases outside gene matches: 9. Germline lookup yields CDR1 SGDLS and CDR2 YYNGEE. This CDR3 comprises 18 residues. CDR3 sequence: CASSTGLAGFRSTDTQYF. The CDR3 region has the DNA TGTGCCAGCAGCACCGGACTAGCGGGATTCAGGAGCACAGATACGCAGTATTTT.

This clonotype was counted a few times. The chain couples TRBV20-1 to TRBJ2-7, with D tentatively TRBD1 (6 bases). Germline CDR1 reads DFQATT; CDR2 reads SNEGSKA (reference sequence). This CDR3 contains 12 residues. V was cut by 7 bases and J by 6 bases, with 16 bases left in between. Here the CDR3 DNA reads TGCAGTGTTCCCGGTAGGGGGAGCGAGCAGTACTTC. Residues: CSVPGRGSEQYF.

This clonotype was counted a few times. The rearrangement joins TRBV10-3 to TRBJ2-1; 10 nucleotides agree with TRBD2. This CDR3 is 17 amino acids long. The trim removed 0 bases at V and 4 bases at J, leaving 6 bases unmatched. From germline, CDR1 is ENHRY and CDR2 SYGVKD. The CDR3 sequence is CAISESQIAGGYNEQFF. The CDR3 nucleotides are TGTGCCATCAGTGAGTCCCAGATAGCGGGAGGATACAATGAGCAGTTCTTC.

This clonotype was found many times. The chain couples TRBV12-3 or TRBV12-4 to TRBJ1-2; 10 bases match TRBD1. The CDR3 has 16 residues. V shed 6 bases, J shed 7 bases, and the junction held 14 bases outside the gene matches. The CDR3, as DNA: TGTGCCAGCAGATCTGACAGGGGGCTCAGGCTGAGTGGCTACACCTTC. Amino acid sequence: CASRSDRGLRLSGYTF.

This clonotype appeared many times. The CDR3 spells CASSRPYPSGSREQYF. The DNA for the CDR3 is TGTGCCAGCAGCCGCCCATACCCTAGCGGGAGTCGAGAGCAGTACTTC. This chain uses TRBV28 with TRBJ2-7, with 10 bases matching TRBD2. Trimming removed 6 bases from V and 7 bases from J; junction bases left unmatched: 15. The CDR3 runs 16 residues. The germline V gene encodes CDR1 MDHEN and CDR2 SYDVKM. The full variable domain, rest sourced from reference TRBV28 and TRBJ2-7, is DVKVTQSSRYLVKRTGEKVFLECVQDMDHENMFWYRQDPGLGLRLIYFSYDVKMKEKGDIPEGYSVSREKKERFSLILESASTNQTSMYLCASSRPYPSGSREQYFGPGTRLTVT.

The table lists this clonotype with many counts. The V call is TRBV6-1, the J call TRBJ1-1; possibly TRBD1 for D (6 bases). Trimming shortened V by 8 bases and J by 8 bases, and 15 bases separated the two germline ends. The CDR3 spans 12 residues. CDR1 is MNHNS, CDR2 SASEGT, per germline. CDR3 nucleotide sequence: TGTGCCAGCGCCTTTGGGGGCGGCGAAGCTTTCTTT. Its protein product is CASAFGGGEAFF.